The clone carrying this TCR beta chain has a count of ten or more. No antigen is known for it. The authors ran a second PCR of roughly 6 to 12 cycles using a sample-barcoded 5' primer and a J-beta primer mix. MiXCR, run by TCRdb on the 5' RACE reads, gives a single entry per CDR3 protein. Of 1 million or so distinct CDR3 sequences in the sample, under 55% were seen once. This sample was included in a study of blood T cells in healthy people across ages. Study-wide findings and caveats: In the absence of known donor CMV status, changes in expanded clonotypes were possibly confounded.

The germline V gene has CDR1 MNHEY and CDR2 SMNVEV (reference sequence). This CDR3 spans 13 amino acids. The germline V and J ends were trimmed by 4 bases and 4 bases, with 8 bases remaining between them. This clonotype was sampled from a woman aged 60-75 years in good health. The chain joins TRBV27 to TRBJ2-1; D is unclear. The sequencing sample was made of blood. Written as DNA, the CDR3 is TGTGCCAGCAGTTCCAGAGTGTACAATGAGCAGTTCTTC. This encodes CASSSRVYNEQFF.